The rows below give T cell receptor beta chains drawn from one sample of a study of blood T cells in healthy people across ages. TCRdb recomputed calls from the 5' RACE reads with MiXCR, one row per CDR3 protein. The table has 700,000 to 900,000 distinct CDR3 sequences, less than 70% seen once; the top ten hold about 42%. Sample: blood. Every receptor here comes from an elderly man in good health. Both conserved end residues are part of each CDR3. Each record gives: V gene, J gene, D gene, clone size, CDR3 DNA, CDR3 protein. The D gene is left open where the match is weak. A row's size may be missing; if present it is once, few, many or a size class.

TRBV3-1,TRBJ2-2,.,.,TGTGCCAGCAGCCAAGAAGTGGCCGGGGAGCTGTTTTTT,CASSQEVAGELFF
TRBV3-1,TRBJ2-7,.,.,TGTGCCAGCCAGGGAAGCTCCTACGAGCAGTACTTC,CASQGSSYEQYF
TRBV10-3,TRBJ2-7,TRBD1,.,TGTGCCATCAGTGAGTCTCCTGGACAGGGGAAAAGGACCTTGACCTACGAGCAGTACTTC,CAISESPGQGKRTLTYEQYF
TRBV7-2,TRBJ2-1,.,.,TGTGCCAGCAGCTTAACAGACTACAATGAGCAGTTCTTC,CASSLTDYNEQFF
TRBV6-5,TRBJ2-2,TRBD2,once,TGTGCCAGCAGTATAGCGGGAGGAAACACCGGGGAGCTGTTTTTT,CASSIAGGNTGELFF
TRBV12-3/TRBV12-4,TRBJ2-3,TRBD1,once,TGTGCCAGCAGACGACAGGGCCTAAACCACAGATACGCGTATTTT,CASRRQGLNHRYAYF
TRBV28,TRBJ1-1,.,.,TGTGCCAGCAGTATAAAACTATCGGACACTGAAGCTTTCTTT,CASSIKLSDTEAFF
TRBV20-1,TRBJ2-1,TRBD2,.,TGCAGTGCTAGGCTAGCGGGAGTAGTTGGGCAGTTCTTC,CSARLAGVVGQFF
TRBV2,TRBJ2-1,TRBD2,.,TGTGCCAGCAGCGCACTAGCGGGAGGGTCCGAAGAGCAGTTCTTC,CASSALAGGSEEQFF
TRBV10-3,TRBJ2-7,TRBD1,few,TGTGCCATCAGTGGGACCGGGACAGGATCTACCTACGAGCAGTACTTC,CAISGTGTGSTYEQYF
TRBV12-3/TRBV12-4,TRBJ2-7,.,once,TGTGCCAGCAGATCCCAAGCGTACGAGCAGTACTTC,CASRSQAYEQYF
TRBV7-2,TRBJ2-3,.,.,TGTGCCAGCTTGGAAGGACACAGATACGCGTATTTT,CASLEGHRYAYF
TRBV5-6,TRBJ2-7,.,.,TGTGCCAGCAGCCAGGAGGCAGGATGGGACGAGCAGTACTTC,CASSQEAGWDEQYF
TRBV3-1,TRBJ2-1,.,.,TGTGCCAGCAGCCAAGATGGGCGTGAGCAGTTCTTC,CASSQDGREQFF
TRBV25-1,TRBJ1-4,TRBD1,.,TGTGCCAGCAGTGGACCTCGACAACAGGGGGTAAAACTGTTTTTT,CASSGPRQQGVKLFF
TRBV10-3,TRBJ1-6,TRBD1,few,TGTGCCGTCAACAGGGGGAAGGGTTCACCCCTCCACTTT,CAVNRGKGSPLHF
TRBV7-2,TRBJ1-1,.,.,TGTGCCAGCAGCTTAGCTTATGGGGGAAACACTGAAGCTTTCTTT,CASSLAYGGNTEAFF
TRBV7-2,TRBJ2-3,.,few,TGTGCCAGCAGCCCCGTCGCGCAGCGAGGTACGCAGTATTTT,CASSPVAQRGTQYF
TRBV29-1,TRBJ2-3,TRBD2,.,TGCAGCGTTGAAGATCGGGTCTCTAGCGGGAGGGTACCAGATACGCAGTATTTT,CSVEDRVSSGRVPDTQYF
TRBV4-1,TRBJ2-3,TRBD2,.,TGCGCCAGCAGCCAGCCGGGACTAGCGTCTCACAGATACGCGTATTTT,CASSQPGLASHRYAYF
TRBV29-1,TRBJ1-5,TRBD1,.,TGCAGCGCCCTAGCGACAGGGACGAATCAGCCCCAGCATTTT,CSALATGTNQPQHF
TRBV7-2,TRBJ2-3,.,once,TGTGCCAGCAGCCAAGTAGGGACAACCCGAGCGCAGTATTTT,CASSQVGTTRAQYF
TRBV6-5,TRBJ2-7,.,.,TGTGCCAGCAGCCCCCGGACCTACTTGAGCTCCTACGAGCAGTACTTC,CASSPRTYLSSYEQYF
TRBV20-1,TRBJ2-3,.,many,TGCAGTGCTAGAGATCCTGGCGGAACAGATACGCAGTATTTT,CSARDPGGTDTQYF
TRBV6-2/TRBV6-3,TRBJ2-2,.,.,TGTGCCAGCAGTTATCTCTTCGGGGGCGCGGTTACCGGGGAGCTGTTTTTT,CASSYLFGGAVTGELFF
TRBV5-1,TRBJ2-1,TRBD2,few,TGCGCCAGCAGCTTCCTCGGCGGGGGGAAGAATGAGCAGTTCTTC,CASSFLGGGKNEQFF
TRBV6-2/TRBV6-3,TRBJ2-7,TRBD1,.,TGTGCCAGCCGAGGGGGCAGGGGCCACGAGCAGTACTTC,CASRGGRGHEQYF
TRBV6-1,TRBJ2-5,.,many,TGTGCCAGCAGCCCGACTACGCGGGAGACCCAGTACTTC,CASSPTTRETQYF
TRBV7-8,TRBJ2-1,.,.,TGTGCCAGCAGCTTATTTTGGCGGAATAACCCGGGGAATGAGCAGTTCTTC,CASSLFWRNNPGNEQFF
TRBV3-1,TRBJ2-7,TRBD1,.,TGTGCCAGCAGCCAAGGTTCTTTTTCGGGGACAGAAGCATACGAGCAGTACTTC,CASSQGSFSGTEAYEQYF
TRBV5-5,TRBJ1-2,.,few,TGTGCCAGCAGCCCCCAGGCTAACTATGGCTACACCTTC,CASSPQANYGYTF
TRBV6-5,TRBJ1-1,.,.,TGTGCCAGCAGTGACAGCGAGAACACTGAAGCTTTCTTT,CASSDSENTEAFF
TRBV7-9,TRBJ2-7,TRBD2,.,TGTGCCAGCAGCTTAGGGGCCCTAGCGGGAGGCTCCCTCGAGCAGTACTTC,CASSLGALAGGSLEQYF
TRBV20-1,TRBJ2-3,TRBD1,.,TGCAGTGCCAGCCCCGGGACAGGGGGCGGCACAGATACGCAGTATTTT,CSASPGTGGGTDTQYF
TRBV12-3/TRBV12-4,TRBJ2-1,TRBD2,.,TGTGCCAGCACCTACATAGCGGGAGGCCTCCACAATGAGCAGTTCTTC,CASTYIAGGLHNEQFF
TRBV29-1,TRBJ2-7,.,few,TGCAGCGTTGAAGGAGGGACTCCCACCTACGAGCAGTACTTC,CSVEGGTPTYEQYF
TRBV5-5,TRBJ2-7,TRBD1,few,TGTGCCAGCAGCTGGACAGGGGGGGCTCACGAGCAGTACTTC,CASSWTGGAHEQYF
TRBV10-3,TRBJ2-7,.,.,TGTGCCATCAGTGAACAGGGAGATGAGCAGTACTTC,CAISEQGDEQYF
TRBV9,TRBJ2-1,TRBD1,.,TGTGCCAGCAGCGAGGGGGGACAGGGGGGGAATGAGCAGTTCTTC,CASSEGGQGGNEQFF
TRBV20-1,TRBJ2-1,TRBD2,.,TGCAGTGCAAGGCTAGCGGGAGGGGGGGCCTACAATGAGCAGTTCTTC,CSARLAGGGAYNEQFF
TRBV7-2,TRBJ2-1,.,few,TGTGCCAGCAGCTTAGGCAGGGATAATGAGCAGTTCTTC,CASSLGRDNEQFF
TRBV20-1,TRBJ2-1,TRBD2,few,TGCAGTGCTATCCCCAGCGGGAAGAACTACAATGAGCAGTTCTTC,CSAIPSGKNYNEQFF
TRBV6-1,TRBJ2-4,TRBD1,.,TGTGCCAGCAGTCGCCTTCCAACCCGCAGGGACAGGGGGCTAAGGGCCAAAAACATTCAGTACTTC,CASSRLPTRRDRGLRAKNIQYF
TRBV29-1,TRBJ2-1,.,.,TGCGGCGTTGAACCCCAGACAGCTCAAGAGACCCAGTTCTTC,CGVEPQTAQETQFF
TRBV6-2/TRBV6-3,TRBJ2-5,TRBD2,.,TGTGCCAGCATACCGGGGGGGCTGCAAGAGACCCAGTACTTC,CASIPGGLQETQYF
TRBV20-1,TRBJ2-1,TRBD2,.,TGCAGTCCCCAGAACCGACTAGCGGGAGGGCCCTATGAGCAGTTCTTC,CSPQNRLAGGPYEQFF
TRBV10-3,TRBJ2-5,.,.,TGTGCCATCAGTCGGCAGCCCGAGACCCAGTACTTC,CAISRQPETQYF
TRBV6-5,TRBJ2-3,TRBD2,.,TGTGCCAGCAGGCTAGCGGGAGAGAATACGCAGTATTTT,CASRLAGENTQYF
TRBV12-3/TRBV12-4,TRBJ2-7,.,.,TGTGCCAGCCAGACAGGAGTTGGCTACGAGCAGTACTTC,CASQTGVGYEQYF
TRBV2,TRBJ1-2,.,.,TGTGCCAGCAGGGGGGAAGCAGGCCAAGACCCCTATGGCTACACCTTC,CASRGEAGQDPYGYTF
TRBV6-5,TRBJ2-7,.,.,TGTGCCAGCAGCAGGTGGGGAAGCGAGCAGTACTTC,CASSRWGSEQYF
TRBV7-9,TRBJ2-7,TRBD2,.,TGTGCCAGCAGCTTAGAGACTAGCGGCGAGCAGTACTTC,CASSLETSGEQYF